This TCR beta chain came from a study of T cell responses to AZD1222 COVID-19 vaccine. Study-wide results and limits: The number of AZD1222 recipients seropositive at baseline was only five to seven. Vaccine-associated CD4 TCRs ranged over spike, dominating at 160-218 and 743-854.

Profiled with immunoSEQ multiplex PCR; TCRdb holds only in-frame clones, not every one. This sample has 150,000 to 200,000 clones, with 85% to 95% found just once. Note on this clone: Antigen specificity is unknown.

This specimen consisted of peripheral blood, obtained on day 0 of AZD1222 vaccination. The clonotype was recovered from an adult in good health.

The DNA for the CDR3 is TGTGCTAGTGGCCCTGGGGACAGCGGAGGCAATGAGCAGTTCTTC. This translates into CASGPGDSGGNEQFF. This rearrangement joins TRBV12-5 to TRBJ2-1, with 7 bases identical to TRBD1. The CDR3 is 15 amino acids. Germline V gene data show CDR1 as LGHNT and CDR2 as FRNRAP. J lost 6 bases, V lost 6 bases, and 11 bases had no gene match.